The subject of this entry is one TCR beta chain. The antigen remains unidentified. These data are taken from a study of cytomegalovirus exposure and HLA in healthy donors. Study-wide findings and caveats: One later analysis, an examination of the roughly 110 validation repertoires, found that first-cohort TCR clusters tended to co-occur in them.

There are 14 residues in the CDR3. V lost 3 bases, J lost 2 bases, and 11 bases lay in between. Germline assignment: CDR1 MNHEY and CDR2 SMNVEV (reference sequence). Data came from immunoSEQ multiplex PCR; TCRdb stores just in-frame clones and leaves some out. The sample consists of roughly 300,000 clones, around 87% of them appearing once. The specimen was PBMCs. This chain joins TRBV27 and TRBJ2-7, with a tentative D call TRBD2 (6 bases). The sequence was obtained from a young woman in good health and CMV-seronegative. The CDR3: CASSFGREPYEQYF. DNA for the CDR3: TGTGCCAGCAGTTTCGGGCGGGAACCCTACGAGCAGTACTTC.